This record covers a single TCR beta chain. This entry comes from a study of T cell changes during pregnancy in multiple sclerosis. The V gene end was trimmed by 0 bases and the J gene end by 8 bases; junction bases not matched to a gene: 10. Germline lookup yields CDR1 SGHRS and CDR2 YFSETQ. The CDR3 is 16 amino acids. Generated by immunoSEQ multiplex PCR, the TCRdb table keeps only in-frame clones and is missing some. The data hold about 44,000 clones, with roughly 95% observed a single time. The source is a female donor with multiple sclerosis, enrolled in a pregnancy study. The sample was peripheral blood, taken in the second trimester of pregnancy. The gene calls are TRBV5-1 and TRBJ2-1; 8 positions agree with TRBD1. The CDR3 region is CASSLAPWSGGDEQFF. The CDR3 DNA sequence: TGCGCCAGCAGCTTGGCCCCATGGTCAGGGGGCGATGAGCAGTTCTTC.